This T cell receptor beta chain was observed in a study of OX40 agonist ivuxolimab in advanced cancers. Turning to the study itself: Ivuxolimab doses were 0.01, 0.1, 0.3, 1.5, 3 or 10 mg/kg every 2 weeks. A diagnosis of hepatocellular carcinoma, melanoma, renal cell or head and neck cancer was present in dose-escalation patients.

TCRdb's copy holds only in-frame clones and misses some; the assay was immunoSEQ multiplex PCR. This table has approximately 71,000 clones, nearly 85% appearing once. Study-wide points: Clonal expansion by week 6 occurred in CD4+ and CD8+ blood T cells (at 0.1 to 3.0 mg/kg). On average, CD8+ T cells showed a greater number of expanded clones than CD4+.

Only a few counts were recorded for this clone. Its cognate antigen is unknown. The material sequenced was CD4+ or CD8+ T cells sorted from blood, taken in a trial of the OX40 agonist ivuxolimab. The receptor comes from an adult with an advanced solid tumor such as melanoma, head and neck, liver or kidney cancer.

CDR3 in DNA: TGTGCCAGCAGCCTGGACAGGGCCGGGGGCTACACCTTC. Translated, it gives CASSLDRAGGYTF. The chain joins TRBV7-9 to TRBJ1-2; 8 bases align to TRBD1. Germline V lookup: CDR1 SEHNR, CDR2 FQNEAQ (reference sequence). The CDR3 is made up of 13 amino acids. Germline trimming cut 5 bases from V and 8 bases from J; bases unmatched to any gene: 7.